This T cell receptor (beta chain) was obtained from a study of CD8 T cells in ankylosing spondylitis. TCRdb reprocessed the 5' RACE reads via MiXCR and lists one record per CDR3 protein. Found here are about 160,000 distinct CDR3 sequences, more than 40% of them singletons; the top ten hold 15%. This TCR was recovered from a male donor with ankylosing spondylitis. The sequenced sample was synovial fluid, either unsorted or a sorted T cell fraction (not recorded which).

DNA of the CDR3: TGTGCCCAGGACAGTGGGGGGAGCTCCTACGAGCAGTACTTC. Amino acids: CAQDSGGSSYEQYF. The chain joins TRBV30 to TRBJ2-7; perhaps D is TRBD1 or TRBD2 (6 bases each). The germline V gene encodes CDR1 GTSNPN and CDR2 SVGIG (reference sequence). The CDR3 extends over 14 amino acids. The V end lost 8 bases, the J end lost 0 bases, and 17 bases lay between the germline ends.